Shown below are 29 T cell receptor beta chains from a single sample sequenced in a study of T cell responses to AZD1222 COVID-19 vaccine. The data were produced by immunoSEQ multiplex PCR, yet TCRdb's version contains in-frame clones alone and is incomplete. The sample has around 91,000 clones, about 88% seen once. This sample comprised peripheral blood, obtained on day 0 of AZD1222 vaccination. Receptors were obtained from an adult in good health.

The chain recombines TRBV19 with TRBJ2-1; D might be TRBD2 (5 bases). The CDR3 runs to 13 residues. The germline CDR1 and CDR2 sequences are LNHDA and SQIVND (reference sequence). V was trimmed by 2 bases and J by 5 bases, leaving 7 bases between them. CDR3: CASSISSNNEQFF. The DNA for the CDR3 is TGTGCCAGTAGTATATCTAGCAACAATGAGCAGTTCTTC. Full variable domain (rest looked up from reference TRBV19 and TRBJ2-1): DGGITQSPKYLFRKEGQNVTLSCEQNLNHDAMYWYRQDPGQGLRLIYYSQIVNDFQKGDIAEGYSVSREKKESFPLTVTSAQKNPTAFYLCASSISSNNEQFFGPGTRLTVL.

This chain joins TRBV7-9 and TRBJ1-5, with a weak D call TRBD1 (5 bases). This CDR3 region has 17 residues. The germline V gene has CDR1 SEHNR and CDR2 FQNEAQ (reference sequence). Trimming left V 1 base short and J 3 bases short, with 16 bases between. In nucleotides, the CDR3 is TGTGCCAGCAGCTTAGGCACAGGCACGGGAACCAATCAGCCCCAGCATTTT. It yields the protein CASSLGTGTGTNQPQHF.

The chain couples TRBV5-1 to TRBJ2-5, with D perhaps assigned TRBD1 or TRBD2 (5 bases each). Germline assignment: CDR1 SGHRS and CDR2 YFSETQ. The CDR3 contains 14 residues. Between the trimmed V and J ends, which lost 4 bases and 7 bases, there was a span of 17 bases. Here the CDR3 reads CASSPPGTAGTQYF. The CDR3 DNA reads TGCGCCAGCAGCCCACCGGGGACGGCGGGGACCCAGTACTTC.

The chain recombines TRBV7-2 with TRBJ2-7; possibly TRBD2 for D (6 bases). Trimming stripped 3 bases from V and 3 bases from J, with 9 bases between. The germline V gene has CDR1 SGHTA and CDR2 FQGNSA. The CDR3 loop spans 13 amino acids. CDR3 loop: CASSLEGLYEQYF. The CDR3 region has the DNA TGTGCCAGCAGCTTGGAGGGCCTCTACGAGCAGTACTTC.

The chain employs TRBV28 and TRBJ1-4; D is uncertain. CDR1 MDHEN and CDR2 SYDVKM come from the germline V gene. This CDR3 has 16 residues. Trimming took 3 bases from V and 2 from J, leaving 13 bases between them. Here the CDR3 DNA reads TGTGCCAGCAGTTTTCGTCTTTTTAGGACTAATGAAAAACTGTTTTTT. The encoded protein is CASSFRLFRTNEKLFF.

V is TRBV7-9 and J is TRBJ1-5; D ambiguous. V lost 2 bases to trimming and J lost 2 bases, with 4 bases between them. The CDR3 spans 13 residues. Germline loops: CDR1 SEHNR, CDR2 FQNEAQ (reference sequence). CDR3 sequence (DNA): TGTGCCAGCAGCTTAAGGGGCAATCAGCCCCAGCATTTT. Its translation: CASSLRGNQPQHF.

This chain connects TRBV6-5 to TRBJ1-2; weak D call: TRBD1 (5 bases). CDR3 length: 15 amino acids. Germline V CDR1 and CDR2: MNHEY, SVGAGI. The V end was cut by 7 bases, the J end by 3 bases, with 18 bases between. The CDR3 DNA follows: TGTGCCAGCAAGCTCAGACAGAAAAGAGACTATGGCTACACCTTC. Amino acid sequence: CASKLRQKRDYGYTF.

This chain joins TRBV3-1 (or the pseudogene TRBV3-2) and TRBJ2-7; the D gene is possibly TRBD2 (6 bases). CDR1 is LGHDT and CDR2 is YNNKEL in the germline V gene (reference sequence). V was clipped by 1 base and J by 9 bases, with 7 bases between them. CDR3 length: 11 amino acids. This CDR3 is CASSQVGGQYF. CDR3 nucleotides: TGTGCCAGCAGCCAAGTCGGGGGGCAGTACTTC.

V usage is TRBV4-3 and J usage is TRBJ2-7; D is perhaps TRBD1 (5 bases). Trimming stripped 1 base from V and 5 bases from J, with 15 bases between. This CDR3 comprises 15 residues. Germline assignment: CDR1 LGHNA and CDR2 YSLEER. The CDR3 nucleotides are TGCGCCAGCAGCCAAGGTCCGGACAAAGACCACGAGCAGTACTTC. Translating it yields CASSQGPDKDHEQYF.

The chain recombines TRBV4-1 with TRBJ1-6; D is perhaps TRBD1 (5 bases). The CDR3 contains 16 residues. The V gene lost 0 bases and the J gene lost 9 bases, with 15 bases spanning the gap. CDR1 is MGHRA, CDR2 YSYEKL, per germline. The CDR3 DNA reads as TGCGCCAGCAGCCAAGAGGGGGGAGCCGGGGGTTCACCCCTCCACTTT. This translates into CASSQEGGAGGSPLHF.

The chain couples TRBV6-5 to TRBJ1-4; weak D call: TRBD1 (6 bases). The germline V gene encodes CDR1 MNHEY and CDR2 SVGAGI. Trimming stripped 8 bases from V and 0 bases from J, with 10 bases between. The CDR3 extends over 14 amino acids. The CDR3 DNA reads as TGTGCCAGCGGGGACATCTCAACTAATGAAAAACTGTTTTTT. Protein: CASGDISTNEKLFF.

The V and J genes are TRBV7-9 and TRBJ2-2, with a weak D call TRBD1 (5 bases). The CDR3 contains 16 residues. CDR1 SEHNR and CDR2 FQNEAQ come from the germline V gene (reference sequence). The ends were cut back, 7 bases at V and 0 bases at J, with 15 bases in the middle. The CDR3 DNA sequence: TGTGCCAGCAACCTTGCCCACAGGACGAACACCGGGGAGCTGTTTTTT. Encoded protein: CASNLAHRTNTGELFF.

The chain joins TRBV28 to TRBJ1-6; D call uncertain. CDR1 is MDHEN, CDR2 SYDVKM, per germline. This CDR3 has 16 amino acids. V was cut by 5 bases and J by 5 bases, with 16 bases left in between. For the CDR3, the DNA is TGTGCCAGCAGTCCGCTGACTCGGCTGGATAATTCACCCCTCCACTTT. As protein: CASSPLTRLDNSPLHF.

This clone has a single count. The CDR3 nucleotides read TGTGCCAGCAGTGAATTGGACAGGGTGGATACGCAGTATTTT. It encodes CASSELDRVDTQYF. V usage is TRBV2 and J usage is TRBJ2-3; 8 bases agree with TRBD1. Germline CDR1 reads SNHLY; CDR2 reads FYNNEI. This CDR3 is built from 14 residues. Losses at the gene ends were 2 bases for V and 6 bases for J; bases not matched to a gene: 4.

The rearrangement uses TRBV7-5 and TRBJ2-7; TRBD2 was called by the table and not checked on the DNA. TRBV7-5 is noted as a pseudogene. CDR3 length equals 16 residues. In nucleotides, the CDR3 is TGTGCCAGAAGCCCGGGACTAGCGGGAGGCTACAACGAGCAGTACTTC. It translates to CARSPGLAGGYNEQYF.

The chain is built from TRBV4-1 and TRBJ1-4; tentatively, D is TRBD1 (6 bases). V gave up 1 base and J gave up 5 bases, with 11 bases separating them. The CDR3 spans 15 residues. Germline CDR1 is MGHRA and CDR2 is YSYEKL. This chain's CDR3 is CASSQGGAGNEKLFF. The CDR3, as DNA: TGCGCCAGCAGCCAAGGGGGGGCAGGCAATGAAAAACTGTTTTTT.

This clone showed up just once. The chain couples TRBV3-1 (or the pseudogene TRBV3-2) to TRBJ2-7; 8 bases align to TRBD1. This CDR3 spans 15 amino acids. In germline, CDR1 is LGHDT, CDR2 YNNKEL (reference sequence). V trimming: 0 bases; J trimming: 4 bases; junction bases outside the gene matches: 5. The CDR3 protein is CASSQDPRTGYEQYF. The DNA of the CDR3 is TGTGCCAGCAGCCAAGATCCTCGGACAGGGTACGAGCAGTACTTC.

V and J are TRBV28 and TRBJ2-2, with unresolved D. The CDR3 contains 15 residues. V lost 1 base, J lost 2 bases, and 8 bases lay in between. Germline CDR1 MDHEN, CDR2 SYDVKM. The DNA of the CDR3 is TGTGCCAGCAGTTTATCCGGCAGTAACACCGGGGAGCTGTTTTTT. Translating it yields CASSLSGSNTGELFF.

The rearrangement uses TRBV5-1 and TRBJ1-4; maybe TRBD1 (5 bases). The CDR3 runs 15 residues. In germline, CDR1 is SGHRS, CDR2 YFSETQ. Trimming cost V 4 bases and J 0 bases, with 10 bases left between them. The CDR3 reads CASSLGTSTNEKLFF. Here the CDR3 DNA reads TGCGCCAGCAGCCTAGGGACTTCAACTAATGAAAAACTGTTTTTT.

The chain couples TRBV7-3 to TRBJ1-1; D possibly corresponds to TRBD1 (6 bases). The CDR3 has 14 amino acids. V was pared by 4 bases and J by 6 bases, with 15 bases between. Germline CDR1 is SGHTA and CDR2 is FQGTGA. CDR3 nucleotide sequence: TGTGCCAGCAGCTCCCAGGGGAAAACGGCTGAAGCTTTCTTT. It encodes CASSSQGKTAEAFF.

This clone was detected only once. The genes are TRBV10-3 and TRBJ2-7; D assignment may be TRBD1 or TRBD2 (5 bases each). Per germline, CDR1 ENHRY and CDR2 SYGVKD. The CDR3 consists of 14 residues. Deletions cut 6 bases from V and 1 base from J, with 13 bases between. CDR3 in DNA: TGTGCCATCAGCCCCCGGGACCGATCCTACGAGCAGTACTTC. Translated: CAISPRDRSYEQYF.

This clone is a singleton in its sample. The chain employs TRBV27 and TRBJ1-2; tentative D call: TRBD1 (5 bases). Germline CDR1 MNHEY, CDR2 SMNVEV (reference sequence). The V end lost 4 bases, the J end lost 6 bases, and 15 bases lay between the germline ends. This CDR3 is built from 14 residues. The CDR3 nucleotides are TGTGCCAGCAGTTCCCCCGGGGGAGAAAATGGCTACACCTTC. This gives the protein CASSSPGGENGYTF.

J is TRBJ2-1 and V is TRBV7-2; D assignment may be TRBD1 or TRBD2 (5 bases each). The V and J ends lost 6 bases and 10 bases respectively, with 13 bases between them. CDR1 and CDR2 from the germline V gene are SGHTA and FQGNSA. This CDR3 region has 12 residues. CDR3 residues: CASSHLGPEQFF. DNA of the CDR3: TGTGCCAGCAGTCATCTGGGACCGGAGCAGTTCTTC.

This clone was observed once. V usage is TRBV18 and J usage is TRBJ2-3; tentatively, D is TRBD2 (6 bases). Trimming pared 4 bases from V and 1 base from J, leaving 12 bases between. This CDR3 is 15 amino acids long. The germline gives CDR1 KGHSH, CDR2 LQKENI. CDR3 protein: CASSLLGLRTDTQYF. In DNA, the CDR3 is TGTGCCAGCTCACTCCTGGGACTTCGCACAGATACGCAGTATTTT.

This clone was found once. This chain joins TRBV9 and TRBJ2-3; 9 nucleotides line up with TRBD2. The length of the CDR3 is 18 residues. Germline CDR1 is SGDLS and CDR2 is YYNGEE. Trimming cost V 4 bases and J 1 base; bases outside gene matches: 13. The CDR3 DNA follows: TGTGCCAGCAGCCCCCGTTGGGCGGGGGGGCCCGGCACAGATACGCAGTATTTT. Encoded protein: CASSPRWAGGPGTDTQYF.

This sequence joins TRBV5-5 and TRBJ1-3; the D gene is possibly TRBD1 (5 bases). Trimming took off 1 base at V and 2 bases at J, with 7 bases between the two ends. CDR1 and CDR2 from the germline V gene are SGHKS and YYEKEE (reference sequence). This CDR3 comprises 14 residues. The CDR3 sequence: CASSLSGPGNTIYF. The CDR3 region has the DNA TGTGCCAGCAGCTTGTCAGGGCCTGGAAACACCATATATTTT.

The CDR3 protein is CASSLAPPRTTEAFF. The CDR3 DNA reads as TGTGCCAGCAGCTTGGCCCCTCCTAGAACCACTGAAGCTTTCTTT. The chain links TRBV5-4 to TRBJ1-1; no definite D call. Germline CDR1 reads SGHNT; CDR2 reads YYREEE (reference sequence). The CDR3 spans 15 residues. With 0 bases removed from V and 4 bases from J, the gap between germline ends came to 13 bases.

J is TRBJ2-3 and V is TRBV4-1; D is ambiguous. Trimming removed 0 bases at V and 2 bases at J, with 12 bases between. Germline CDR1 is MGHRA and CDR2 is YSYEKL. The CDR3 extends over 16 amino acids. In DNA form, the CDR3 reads TGCGCCAGCAGCCAAGATTTGGGCGGAAACACAGATACGCAGTATTTT. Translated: CASSQDLGGNTDTQYF.

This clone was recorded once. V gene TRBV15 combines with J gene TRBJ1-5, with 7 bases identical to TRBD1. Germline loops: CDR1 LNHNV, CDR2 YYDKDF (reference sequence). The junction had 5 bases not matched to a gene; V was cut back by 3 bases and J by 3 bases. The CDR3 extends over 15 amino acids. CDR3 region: CATSRGTAYNQPQHF. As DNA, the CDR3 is TGTGCCACCAGCAGGGGGACAGCTTACAATCAGCCCCAGCATTTT. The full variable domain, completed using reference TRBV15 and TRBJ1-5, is DAMVIQNPRYQVTQFGKPVTLSCSQTLNHNVMYWYQQKSSQAPKLLFHYYDKDFNNEADTPDNFQSRRPNTSFCFLDIRSPGLGDTAMYLCATSRGTAYNQPQHFGDGTRLSIL.